This entry lists 10 T cell receptor beta chains sequenced from one sample in a study of cytomegalovirus exposure and HLA in healthy donors. Repertoires were generated with immunoSEQ multiplex PCR, while TCRdb's copy carries only in-frame clones and drops some. This sample yields roughly 330,000 clones, of which 75% to 90% are seen a single time; 1% to 1.5% belongs to the top ten. The specimen was PBMCs. These receptors all stem from a woman aged 25 to 39 in good health and CMV-seropositive.

The chain links TRBV27 to TRBJ2-1, with 11 nucleotides matching TRBD2. The V and J ends lost 4 bases and 10 bases, in that order; junction bases with no gene match: 6. CDR3 length: 14 residues. Germline CDR1 is MNHEY and CDR2 is SMNVEV (reference sequence). CDR3: CASSSGLAVREQFF. The CDR3, as DNA: TGTGCCAGCAGTTCGGGACTAGCGGTCCGGGAGCAGTTCTTC.

J is TRBJ1-4 and V is TRBV19; tentative D call: TRBD1 (6 bases). In germline, CDR1 is LNHDA, CDR2 SQIVND (reference sequence). V was cut by 5 bases and J by 4 bases, with 11 bases left in between. This CDR3 has 14 residues. CDR3 loop: CASSETGRNEKLFF. The CDR3 DNA follows: TGTGCCAGTAGTGAAACAGGGCGTAATGAAAAACTGTTTTTT.

This chain connects TRBV11-2 to TRBJ2-7; 9 bases are a match to TRBD1. CDR3 length: 16 residues. Germline V gene lookup returns CDR1 SGHAT and CDR2 FQNNGV. V lost 0 bases to trimming and J lost 5 bases; unmatched junction nucleotides: 8. The CDR3 sequence is CASSLEFRGDRDEQYF. The CDR3 DNA is TGTGCCAGCAGCTTAGAGTTTCGGGGGGACAGGGACGAGCAGTACTTC.

This clone was picked up a small number of times. The chain employs TRBV11-3 and TRBJ2-7; a weak D match, TRBD2 (6 bases). In germline, CDR1 is SGHNT, CDR2 YENEEA. There are 14 residues in the CDR3. The V end lost 5 bases, the J end lost 6 bases, and 17 bases lay between the germline ends. CDR3 sequence reads: CASSPGAGPVEQYF. The CDR3 nucleotides read TGTGCCAGCAGCCCTGGGGCGGGGCCCGTCGAGCAGTACTTC.

The chain has TRBV15 and TRBJ1-2, with 8 bases aligning to TRBD1. CDR1 and CDR2 (germline): LNHNV, YYDKDF (reference sequence). The CDR3 length is 14 residues. The ends lost 4 bases at V and 4 bases at J; junction bases unmatched: 5. CDR3 coding DNA: TGTGCCACCAGCATGCGCGACAGGGGCTATGGCTACACCTTC. It yields the protein CATSMRDRGYGYTF.

The chain links TRBV5-6 to TRBJ2-7; D uncertain. The ends were cut back, 1 base at V and 7 bases at J, with 6 bases in the middle. This CDR3 spans 11 amino acids. The V gene's germline CDR1 is SGHDT and CDR2 YYEEEE. The CDR3: CASSLQSEQYF. The DNA of the CDR3 is TGTGCCAGCAGCTTGCAGTCGGAGCAGTACTTC.

There are a few counts of this clone. The chain carries TRBV6-6 and TRBJ1-5, with D possibly matching TRBD1 (6 bases). This CDR3 contains 13 residues. Trimming removed 7 bases at V and 7 bases at J, with 14 bases between. Germline V gives CDR1 MNHNY, CDR2 SVGAGI (reference sequence). This chain's CDR3 is CASTEGGHQPQHF. The CDR3 DNA reads as TGTGCCAGCACAGAGGGGGGCCACCAGCCCCAGCATTTT.

The rearrangement links TRBV5-1 to TRBJ2-7, with 14 bases identical to TRBD2. This CDR3 comprises 15 residues. Germline CDR1 reads SGHRS; CDR2 reads YFSETQ. J was trimmed by 4 bases and V by 4 bases; bases with no gene match: 4. The CDR3 loop is CASSQGLAGVYEQYF. CDR3 nucleotides: TGCGCCAGCAGCCAGGGACTAGCGGGAGTTTACGAGCAGTACTTC. The complete variable domain, with remaining parts taken from reference TRBV5-1 and TRBJ2-7, reads KAGVTQTPRYLIKTRGQQVTLSCSPISGHRSVSWYQQTPGQGLQFLFEYFSETQRNKGNFPGRFSGRQFSNSRSEMNVSTLELGDSALYLCASSQGLAGVYEQYFGPGTRLTVT.

The V and J genes are TRBV9 and TRBJ1-2; D gene ambiguous. The germline V gene has CDR1 SGDLS and CDR2 YYNGEE. CDR3 length: 12 amino acids. Trimming removed 3 bases at V and 6 bases at J, with 9 bases between. DNA of the CDR3: TGTGCCAGCAGCGGCGAATATCATGGCTACACCTTC. Protein: CASSGEYHGYTF.

V usage is TRBV27 and J usage is TRBJ1-2; 11 bases line up with TRBD1. The ends lost 5 bases at V and 1 base at J; junction bases unmatched: 24. Germline assignment: CDR1 MNHEY and CDR2 SMNVEV (reference sequence). This CDR3 comprises 22 residues. This chain's CDR3 is CASSPYTHSGQGERGYNYGYTF. For the CDR3, the DNA is TGTGCCAGCAGTCCTTATACACACTCGGGACAGGGGGAGAGGGGTTATAACTATGGCTACACCTTC.